This TCR beta chain was captured in a study of T cells in Graves' hyperthyroidism and ophthalmopathy. The table lists this clonotype with a few counts. The source of the PBMCs was over 8.5 ml of fresh peripheral blood. The CDR3 contains 15 residues. CDR1 and CDR2 from the germline V gene are ENHRY and SYGVKD. V lost 2 bases, J lost 6 bases, and 9 bases stayed unmatched. Researchers amplified the TCR beta CDR3 regions from RNA transcripts. Initially, a first-round RT-PCR of the TCR CDR3 employed the HTBI primer set. In TCRdb, the multiplex PCR reads were re-called with MiXCR into one record per CDR3 protein. The sample has 500,000 or so distinct CDR3 sequences, 17% seen once.

Sequencing was performed on blood. The TCR sequence derives from a woman between 18 and 29 years old with Graves' ophthalmopathy. The chain recombines TRBV10-3 with TRBJ2-7; TRBD1 agrees at 8 bases. The CDR3 DNA reads TGTGCCATCAGTGAGCGGTTGGGGACAGGATCCGAGCAGTACTTC. Residues: CAISERLGTGSEQYF.